Following are 8 T cell receptor beta chains from one sample sequenced in a study of T cell responses to AZD1222 COVID-19 vaccine. Sequencing was performed with immunoSEQ multiplex PCR; in TCRdb, only in-frame clones are kept and a portion is missing. The repertoire has around 95,000 clones, approximately 90% of them found once; the top ten carry 15%. This specimen was peripheral blood, taken on day 0 of AZD1222 vaccination. Receptors were obtained from an adult in good health.

The chain employs TRBV16 and TRBJ2-7; D unresolved. This CDR3 is built from 14 residues. V was trimmed by 3 bases and J by 5 bases, leaving 14 bases between them. Germline CDR1 reads KGHSY; CDR2 reads FQNENV. The CDR3 loop is CASSQGYGVHEQYF. The CDR3 DNA sequence: TGTGCCAGCAGCCAGGGATACGGTGTCCACGAGCAGTACTTC.

This clone was seen only once. This chain uses TRBV11-3 with TRBJ1-1, with no clear D. Germline CDR1 is SGHNT and CDR2 is YENEEA. The CDR3 is 14 amino acids. Trimming left V 7 bases short and J 5 bases short, with 17 bases between. For the CDR3, the DNA is TGTGCCAGCAAAAATTCCGCCGGGGTTACTGAAGCTTTCTTT. It is translated as CASKNSAGVTEAFF.

The chain recombines TRBV30 with TRBJ2-3, with D maybe TRBD2 (6 bases). The germline V gene encodes CDR1 GTSNPN and CDR2 SVGIG (reference sequence). This CDR3 is 16 amino acids long. Trimming cost V 0 bases and J 2 bases, with 15 bases left between them. CDR3 region: CAWSVVGSGPTDTQYF. The CDR3 bases are TGTGCCTGGAGTGTGGTGGGTAGCGGACCCACAGATACGCAGTATTTT.

This clone was recorded only once. The chain couples TRBV19 to TRBJ1-2; D is possibly TRBD1 (6 bases). The CDR3 is made up of 13 amino acids. The ends were cut back, 7 bases at V and 2 bases at J, with 11 bases in the middle. CDR1 LNHDA and CDR2 SQIVND come from the germline V gene (reference sequence). The CDR3 bases are TGTGCCAGTAAGGACAGCCCAAACTATGGCTACACCTTC. It specifies CASKDSPNYGYTF.

The sample holds one count of this clone. The V and J genes are TRBV29-1 and TRBJ2-1; no definite D call. V lost 7 bases to trimming and J lost 5 bases, with 18 bases between them. Per the germline V gene, CDR1 is SQVTM and CDR2 is ANQGSEA. The CDR3 is 14 residues long. As DNA, the CDR3 is TGCAGCGCCTCAAGGAACACCGACAACAATGAGCAGTTCTTC. Translating it yields CSASRNTDNNEQFF.

The chain recombines TRBV11-3 with TRBJ2-7; D gene ambiguous. V shed 4 bases and J shed 3 bases, with 19 bases lying between them. The CDR3 contains 16 residues. The germline V gene has CDR1 SGHNT and CDR2 YENEEA. CDR3 protein: CASSSDGLRLIYEQYF. The CDR3 DNA follows: TGTGCCAGCAGCTCGGACGGCCTCAGATTGATCTACGAGCAGTACTTC.

The chain carries TRBV28 and TRBJ1-2; 8 positions agree with TRBD1. From germline, CDR1 is MDHEN and CDR2 SYDVKM. J lost 2 bases, V lost 6 bases, and 8 bases had no gene match. The CDR3 is 15 residues long. CDR3 DNA sequence: TGTGCCAGCAGGAATCCAGGGGGCCGGAACTATGGCTACACCTTC. As protein: CASRNPGGRNYGYTF.

The chain recombines TRBV25-1 with TRBJ2-1, with D unclear. Trimming shortened V by 7 bases and J by 6 bases, and 13 bases separated the two germline ends. CDR3 size: 13 residues. The germline CDR1 and CDR2 sequences are MGHDK and SYGVNS. The CDR3 DNA follows: TGTGCCAGCACCCCGTTCGAGGTCAATGAGCAGTTCTTC. This codes for CASTPFEVNEQFF.